Below, one T cell receptor beta chain is given with its context. The sample is drawn from a study of cytomegalovirus exposure and HLA in healthy donors. Profiled with immunoSEQ multiplex PCR; TCRdb holds only in-frame clones, not every one. The table has around 52,000 clones, approximately 85% seen once. Germline V CDR1 and CDR2: GTSNPN, SVGIG (reference sequence). Trimming stripped 4 bases from V and 4 bases from J, with 8 bases between. The CDR3 covers 12 residues. The receptor's source is a woman in her twenties or thirties in good health and CMV-seronegative. The chain recombines TRBV30 with TRBJ1-3; D is undetermined. The material sequenced was PBMCs. The CDR3 here is CAWKSGGNTIYF. The CDR3 DNA follows: TGTGCCTGGAAAAGCGGGGGAAACACCATATATTTT.